This T cell receptor beta chain was found in a study of T-cell reconstitution after alpha-beta-depleted transplantation in children. Study observations and caveats: From newly produced T cells came most of the T-cell counts and diversity one year after transplant. Several hundred expanded graft clones reportedly gave rise to the alpha-beta T cells present about two months after transplant.

A TCRbeta library incorporating unique molecular identifiers was prepared. TCRdb re-called the PCR reads through MiXCR, storing one row per CDR3 protein. The data hold about a million distinct CDR3 sequences, with roughly 29% observed a single time. With respect to this clonotype: What it binds is unknown.

CDR1 is SGHKS, CDR2 YYEKEE, per germline (reference sequence). The CDR3 runs to 15 residues. V lost 3 bases, J lost 2 bases, and 14 bases lay in between. This chain uses TRBV5-5 with TRBJ2-5; possible D gene TRBD1, 6 bases. Specimen: PBMCs, mostly from graft donor cells, collected 360 days after TCRalphabeta/CD19-depleted stem cell transplant. This clonotype was sampled from a boy less than two years old who had a stem cell transplant for SCID, so the T cells may come from the graft donor. The CDR3 protein is CASSSSPTGQETQYF. CDR3 sequence (DNA): TGTGCCAGCAGCTCTTCACCGACAGGTCAAGAGACCCAGTACTTC.